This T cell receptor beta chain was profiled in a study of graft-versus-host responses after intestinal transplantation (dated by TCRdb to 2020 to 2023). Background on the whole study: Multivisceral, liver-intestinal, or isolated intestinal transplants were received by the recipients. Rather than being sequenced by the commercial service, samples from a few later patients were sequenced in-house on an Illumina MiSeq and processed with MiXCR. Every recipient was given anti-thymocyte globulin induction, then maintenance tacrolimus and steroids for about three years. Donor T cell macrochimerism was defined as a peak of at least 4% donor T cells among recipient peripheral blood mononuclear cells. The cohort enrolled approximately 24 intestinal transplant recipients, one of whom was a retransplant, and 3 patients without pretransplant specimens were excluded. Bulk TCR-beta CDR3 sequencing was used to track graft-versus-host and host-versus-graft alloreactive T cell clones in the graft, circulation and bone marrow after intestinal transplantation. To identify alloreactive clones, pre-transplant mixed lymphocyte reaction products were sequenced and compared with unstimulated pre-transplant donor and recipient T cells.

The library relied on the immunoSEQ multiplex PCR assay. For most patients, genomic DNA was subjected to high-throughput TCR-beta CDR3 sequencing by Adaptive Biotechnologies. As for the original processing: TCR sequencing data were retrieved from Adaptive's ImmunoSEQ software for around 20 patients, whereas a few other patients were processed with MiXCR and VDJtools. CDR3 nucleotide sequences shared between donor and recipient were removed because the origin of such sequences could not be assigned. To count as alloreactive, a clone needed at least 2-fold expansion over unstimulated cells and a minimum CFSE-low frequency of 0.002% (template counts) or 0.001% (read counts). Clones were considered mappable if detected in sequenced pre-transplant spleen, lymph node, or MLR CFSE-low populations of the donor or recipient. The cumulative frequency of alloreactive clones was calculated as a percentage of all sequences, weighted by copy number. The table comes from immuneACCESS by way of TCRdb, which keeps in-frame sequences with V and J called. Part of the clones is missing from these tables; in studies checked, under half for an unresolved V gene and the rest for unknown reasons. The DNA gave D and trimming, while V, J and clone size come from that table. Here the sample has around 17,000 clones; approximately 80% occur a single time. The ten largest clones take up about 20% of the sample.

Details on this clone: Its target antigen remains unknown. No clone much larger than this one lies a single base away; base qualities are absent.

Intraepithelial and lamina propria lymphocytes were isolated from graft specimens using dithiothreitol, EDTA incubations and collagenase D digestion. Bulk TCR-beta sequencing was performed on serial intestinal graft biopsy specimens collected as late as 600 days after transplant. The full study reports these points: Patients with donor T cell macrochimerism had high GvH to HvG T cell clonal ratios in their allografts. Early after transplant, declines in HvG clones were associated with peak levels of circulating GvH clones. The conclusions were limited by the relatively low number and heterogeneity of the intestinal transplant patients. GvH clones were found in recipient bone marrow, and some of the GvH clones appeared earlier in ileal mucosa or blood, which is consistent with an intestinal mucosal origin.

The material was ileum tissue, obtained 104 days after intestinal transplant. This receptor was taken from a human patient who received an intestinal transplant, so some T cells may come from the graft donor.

The sequenced DNA: TGTGCCAGCAGTGGCTTAGCGGGAGACTACGAGCAGTACTTC. Translated, this gives CASSGLAGDYEQYF. The sequence is built from TRBV2 and TRBJ2-7; the junction holds 9 bases that match TRBD2. From its cysteine to its phenylalanine, the CDR3 spans 14 amino acids. Only the CDR3 DNA stays, 42 bases, in frame from base 1. The V end gives up 4 bases and the J end 3 bases, leaving 4 bases in the junction not matched to a gene. Taken from the germline V gene, the CDR1 and CDR2 loops are SNHLY and FYNNEI. Beyond the CDR3, the reference TRBV2 and TRBJ2-7 genes provide the residues; the full variable domain reads: EPEVTQTPSHQVTQMGQEVILRCVPISNHLYFYWYRQILGQKVEFLVSFYNNEISEKSEIFDDQFSVERPDGSNFTLKIRSTKLEDSAMYFCASSGLAGDYEQYFGPGTRLTVT.